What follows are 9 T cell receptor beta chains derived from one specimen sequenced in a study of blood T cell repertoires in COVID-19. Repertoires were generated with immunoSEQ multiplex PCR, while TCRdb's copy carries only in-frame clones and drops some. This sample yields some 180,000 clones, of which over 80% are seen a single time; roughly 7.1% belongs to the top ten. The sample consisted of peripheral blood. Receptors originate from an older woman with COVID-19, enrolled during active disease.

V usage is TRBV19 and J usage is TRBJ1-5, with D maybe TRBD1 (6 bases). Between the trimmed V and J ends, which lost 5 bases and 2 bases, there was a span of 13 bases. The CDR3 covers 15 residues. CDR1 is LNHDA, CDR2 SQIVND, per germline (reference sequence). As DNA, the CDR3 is TGTGCCAGTAGTGGGGGGGCCGGGGGCAATCAGCCCCAGCATTTT. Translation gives CASSGGAGGNQPQHF.

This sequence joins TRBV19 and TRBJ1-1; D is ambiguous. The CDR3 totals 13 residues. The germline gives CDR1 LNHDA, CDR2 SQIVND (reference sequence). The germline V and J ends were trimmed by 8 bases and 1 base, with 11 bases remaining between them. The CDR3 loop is CASGSSGNTEAFF. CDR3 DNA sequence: TGTGCCAGTGGGAGTAGTGGGAACACTGAAGCTTTCTTT.

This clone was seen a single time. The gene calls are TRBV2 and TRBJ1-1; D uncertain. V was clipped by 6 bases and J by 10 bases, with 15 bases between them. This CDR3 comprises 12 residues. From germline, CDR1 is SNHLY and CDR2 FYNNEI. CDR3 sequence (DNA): TGTGCCAGCAGCCCCGTGCAGGATGTAGCTTTCTTT. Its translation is CASSPVQDVAFF. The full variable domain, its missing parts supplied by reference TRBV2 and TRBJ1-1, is EPEVTQTPSHQVTQMGQEVILRCVPISNHLYFYWYRQILGQKVEFLVSFYNNEISEKSEIFDDQFSVERPDGSNFTLKIRSTKLEDSAMYFCASSPVQDVAFFGQGTRLTVV.

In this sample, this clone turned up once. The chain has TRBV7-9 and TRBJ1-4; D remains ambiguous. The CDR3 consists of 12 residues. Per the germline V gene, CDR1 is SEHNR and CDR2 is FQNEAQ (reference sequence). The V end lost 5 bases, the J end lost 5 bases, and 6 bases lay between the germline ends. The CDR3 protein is CASSPGNEKLFF. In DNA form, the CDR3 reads TGTGCCAGCAGCCCCGGGAATGAAAAACTGTTTTTT. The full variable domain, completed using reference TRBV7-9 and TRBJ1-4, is DTGVSQNPRHKITKRGQNVTFRCDPISEHNRLYWYRQTLGQGPEFLTYFQNEAQLEKSRLLSDRFSAERPKGSFSTLEIQRTEQGDSAMYLCASSPGNEKLFFGSGTQLSVL.

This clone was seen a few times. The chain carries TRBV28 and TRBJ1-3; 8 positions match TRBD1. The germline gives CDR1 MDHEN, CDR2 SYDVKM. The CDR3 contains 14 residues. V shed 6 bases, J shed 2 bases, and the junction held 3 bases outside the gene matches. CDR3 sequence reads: CASSVGQAGNTIYF. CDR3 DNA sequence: TGTGCCAGCAGCGTGGGACAGGCTGGAAACACCATATATTTT.

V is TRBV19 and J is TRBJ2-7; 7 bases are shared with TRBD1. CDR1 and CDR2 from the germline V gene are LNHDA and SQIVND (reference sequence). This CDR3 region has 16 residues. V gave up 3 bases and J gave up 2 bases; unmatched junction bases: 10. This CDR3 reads CASSILPGQATYEQYF. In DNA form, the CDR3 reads TGTGCCAGTAGTATCCTCCCCGGACAGGCAACCTACGAGCAGTACTTC.

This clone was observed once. The CDR3 sequence is CASTPSRANYGYTF. CDR3 sequence (DNA): TGTGCCAGTACTCCTTCCCGAGCTAACTATGGCTACACCTTC. The chain is built from TRBV19 and TRBJ1-2; D gene unclear. Germline V lookup: CDR1 LNHDA, CDR2 SQIVND (reference sequence). The CDR3 is 14 amino acids. V dropped 7 bases and J dropped 0 bases, with 12 bases sitting between them.

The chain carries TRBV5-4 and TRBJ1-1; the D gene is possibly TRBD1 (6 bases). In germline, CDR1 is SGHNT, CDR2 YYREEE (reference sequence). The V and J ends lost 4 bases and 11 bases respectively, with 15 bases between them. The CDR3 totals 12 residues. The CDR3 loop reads CASSPDRDMAFF. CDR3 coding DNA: TGTGCCAGCAGCCCCGACCGGGACATGGCTTTCTTT.

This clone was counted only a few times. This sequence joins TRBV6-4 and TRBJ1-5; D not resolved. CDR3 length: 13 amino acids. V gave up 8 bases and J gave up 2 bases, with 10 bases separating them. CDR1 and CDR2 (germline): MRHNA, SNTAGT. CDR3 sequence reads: CASRPVGNQPQHF. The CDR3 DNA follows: TGTGCCAGCCGTCCGGTAGGCAATCAGCCCCAGCATTTT.